A single sample is the source of the 8 T cell receptor beta chains below, sequenced in a study of blood T cell repertoires in COVID-19. The repertoire was sequenced with immunoSEQ multiplex PCR; TCRdb's copy has only in-frame clones and lacks some. Of about 170,000 clones in the sample, more than 65% were seen once. Sequences were obtained from peripheral blood. Every receptor here comes from a human donor with acute or convalescent COVID-19. The donor label of this sample is uncertain.

The chain has TRBV7-3 and TRBJ1-6; 8 positions match TRBD1. CDR1 is SGHTA and CDR2 is FQGTGA in the germline V gene. V shed 2 bases, J shed 10 bases, and the junction held 4 bases outside the gene matches. This CDR3 contains 14 residues. CDR3 sequence reads: CASSLGQGGSPLHF. CDR3 nucleotides: TGTGCCAGCAGCTTAGGACAGGGCGGGTCACCCCTCCACTTT.

This clone has only a few counts. J is TRBJ1-2 and V is TRBV6-5; weak D call: TRBD1 (5 bases). Germline CDR1 and CDR2: MNHEY and SVGAGI. V was shortened by 2 bases and J by 6 bases, with 10 bases between the two germline ends. The CDR3 is 13 residues long. CDR3 nucleotides: TGTGCCAGCAGTTACAAAGGGGAGGATGGCTACACCTTC. This encodes CASSYKGEDGYTF.

This chain joins TRBV5-6 and TRBJ2-7, with 7 bases aligning to TRBD1. Losses at the gene ends were 0 bases for V and 1 base for J; bases not matched to a gene: 10. The germline gives CDR1 SGHDT, CDR2 YYEEEE. The CDR3 totals 17 residues. CDR3: CASSLVAGGSKSYEQYF. The CDR3 DNA reads TGTGCCAGCAGCTTGGTGGCAGGGGGAAGTAAATCCTACGAGCAGTACTTC.

The chain has TRBV3-1 (or the pseudogene TRBV3-2) and TRBJ1-2; TRBD1 matches at 9 bases. This CDR3 spans 15 amino acids. Germline loops: CDR1 LGHDT, CDR2 YNNKEL (reference sequence). V was pared by 4 bases and J by 8 bases, with 11 bases of the junction left unmatched. DNA for the CDR3: TGTGCCAGCAGCCCTGGCACAGGGGGCTGGTTAGGCTACACCTTC. Translating gives CASSPGTGGWLGYTF.

The V call is TRBV13, the J call TRBJ2-7, with no clear D. Trimming removed 5 bases at V and 3 bases at J, with 14 bases between. The CDR3 has 14 amino acids. Germline V gene sequence: CDR1 PRHDT, CDR2 FYEKMQ (reference sequence). CDR3 amino acids: CASSRYEINYEQYF. The CDR3, as DNA: TGTGCCAGCAGCCGTTATGAGATAAACTACGAGCAGTACTTC.

The gene calls are TRBV7-9 and TRBJ2-1; D is possibly TRBD2 (6 bases). The CDR3 length is 14 residues. Deletions cut 4 bases from V and 7 bases from J, with 14 bases between. CDR1 is SEHNR and CDR2 is FQNEAQ in the germline V gene (reference sequence). The CDR3 bases are TGTGCCAGCAGCTCCGTTGGGGGGAAGAATGAGCAGTTCTTC. Translated: CASSSVGGKNEQFF. The full variable domain, with the rest looked up from reference TRBV7-9 and TRBJ2-1, is DTGVSQNPRHKITKRGQNVTFRCDPISEHNRLYWYRQTLGQGPEFLTYFQNEAQLEKSRLLSDRFSAERPKGSFSTLEIQRTEQGDSAMYLCASSSVGGKNEQFFGPGTRLTVL.

The V call is TRBV7-2, the J call TRBJ2-1, with 7 bases matching TRBD1. This CDR3 spans 14 amino acids. CDR1 and CDR2 (germline): SGHTA, FQGNSA. After removal of 6 bases from V and 0 bases from J, the junction contained 2 bases not matched to a gene. The CDR3 nucleotides read TGTGCCAGCAGGGGACAGATCTCCTACAATGAGCAGTTCTTC. It specifies CASRGQISYNEQFF.

The CDR3 DNA follows: TGCGCCAGCAGTGAGTCAGGGGACGGACTACAAGAGACCCAGTACTTC. Residues: CASSESGDGLQETQYF. The J gene is TRBJ2-5, the V gene TRBV10-1; possibly TRBD2 for D (6 bases). Germline lookup yields CDR1 WNHNN and CDR2 SYGVQD (reference sequence). The CDR3 totals 16 residues. Between the trimmed V and J ends, which lost 0 bases and 2 bases, there was a span of 13 bases.